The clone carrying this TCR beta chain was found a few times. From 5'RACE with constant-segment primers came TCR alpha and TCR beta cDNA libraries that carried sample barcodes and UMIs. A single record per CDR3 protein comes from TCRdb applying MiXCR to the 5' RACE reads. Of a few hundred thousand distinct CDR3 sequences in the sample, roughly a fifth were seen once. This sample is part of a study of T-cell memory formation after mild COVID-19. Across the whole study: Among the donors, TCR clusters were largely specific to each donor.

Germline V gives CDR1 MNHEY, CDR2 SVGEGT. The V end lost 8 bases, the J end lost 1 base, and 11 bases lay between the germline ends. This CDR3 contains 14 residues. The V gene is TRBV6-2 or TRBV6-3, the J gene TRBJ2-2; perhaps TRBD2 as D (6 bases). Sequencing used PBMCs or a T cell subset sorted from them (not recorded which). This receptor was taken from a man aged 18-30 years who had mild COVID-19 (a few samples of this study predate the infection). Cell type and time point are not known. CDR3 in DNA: TGTGCCAGCGGGGACGGGGGGAACACCGGGGAGCTGTTTTTT. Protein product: CASGDGGNTGELFF.